The present TCR beta chain was sequenced within a study of beta chain features in type 1 diabetes. Overall study findings and caveats: The study found that naive, central memory and Treg TCRB repertoires appeared more similar in patients than in healthy donors. A moderate, significant TCRB CDR3 shortening appeared in type 1 diabetes across four CD4+ subsets. Insertion counts at VDJ junctions were lower in type 1 diabetes patients, who also showed more deletions there.

All sorted populations exceeded 95% purity. This clone has more than one count but fewer than ten. The target antigen is unknown. The V and J ends lost 1 base and 7 bases respectively, with 20 bases between them. The CDR3 totals 16 residues. Looked up from germline, CDR1 is MGHRA and CDR2 is YSYEKL. The isolated RNA, all of it, was reverse transcribed, so expressed TCRB transcripts were what got sequenced. TCRdb keeps only in-frame clones here, not all; method: immunoSEQ multiplex PCR. The data show about 700,000 clones, roughly 13% seen once. This clonotype originated in a young man with type 1 diabetes. The sample comprised naive CD4+ T cells from blood. The V and J genes are TRBV4-1 and TRBJ2-7; D gene ambiguous. The CDR3 protein is CASSQVVIGLVREQYF. The CDR3 nucleotides read TGCGCCAGCAGCCAAGTCGTCATTGGGCTAGTTCGTGAGCAGTACTTC.